This T cell receptor beta chain was identified in a study of tumor-infiltrating lymphocytes in localized non-small cell lung cancer. Regarding the study as a whole: Not all patients were TCR sequenced, owing to tissue quantity. Different pieces of the same tissue went to different assays, confounding technical variation with intratumor heterogeneity.

This CDR3 region has 14 residues. The junction had 2 bases not matched to a gene; V was cut back by 0 bases and J by 6 bases. CDR1 and CDR2 (germline): LGHNA, YSLEER. A word on this clone: What it recognizes is unknown.

The table came from immunoSEQ multiplex PCR; TCRdb's copy has only in-frame clones and leaves some out. The sample carries 25,000 to 35,000 clones, 70% to 90% recorded once. This TCR was sampled from a human donor with non-small cell lung cancer. Sequenced sample: lung tumor tissue. V and J are TRBV4-3 and TRBJ1-5, with 7 bases aligning to TRBD1. This CDR3 reads CASSQDGTAQPQHF. The CDR3 DNA is TGCGCCAGCAGCCAAGATGGGACAGCTCAGCCCCAGCATTTT.